The 29 T cell receptor beta chains presented below share a single source sample, sequenced in a study of shared clonotypes between healthy human individuals (TCRdb year 2020). The library relied on the immunoSEQ multiplex PCR assay. TCRdb took over this immuneACCESS table, retaining in-frame rearrangements with V and J assigned. Such tables are incomplete; in checked studies, under half of the missing clones stem from an unresolved V gene, and the remainder is unexplained. The sample records just over 2,000,000 clones, just under 95% of which are singletons. The ten largest clones add up to 1% to 1.3% of the sample. For the CD8 naive samples, CD45RO-negative cells were positively selected for CCR7, yielding a CD45RA+CCR7+ population from which TemRA cells were excluded. The sample taken for sequencing was naive CD8+ T cells sorted from blood. Reading the label with the study, this specimen's cell subset or site is: CD45RA+CCR7+. The origin of the receptors is a man younger than 35 in good health.

The chain couples TRBV9 to TRBJ2-5; 7 bases are a match to TRBD1. V lost 2 bases and J lost 3; bases outside the gene matches: 10. The CDR3 extends over 16 amino acids. Per the germline V gene, CDR1 is SGDLS and CDR2 is YYNGEE. CDR3: CASSVAGGLGKETQYF. As DNA, the CDR3 is TGTGCCAGCAGCGTGGCAGGGGGTTTGGGAAAAGAGACCCAGTACTTC.

This clone was seen a few times. The chain recombines TRBV6-5 with TRBJ1-2; D may be TRBD1 (6 bases). CDR1 is MNHEY, CDR2 SVGAGI, per germline. V was shortened by 7 bases and J by 4 bases, with 16 bases between the two germline ends. This CDR3 has 14 amino acids. In nucleotides, the CDR3 is TGTGCCAGCAAGGGACGGGGGCGAGGCTATGGCTACACCTTC. This gives the protein CASKGRGRGYGYTF.

The chain combines TRBV14 with TRBJ2-7, with D possibly matching TRBD1 (6 bases). Germline CDR1 reads SGHDN; CDR2 reads FVKESK. The CDR3 is 15 residues long. Trimming removed 0 bases at V and 2 bases at J, with 11 bases between. The CDR3 region is CASSQDYQGPYEQYF. The DNA for the CDR3 is TGTGCCAGCAGCCAAGATTATCAGGGGCCCTACGAGCAGTACTTC.

The chain links TRBV7-9 to TRBJ2-1; a weak D match, TRBD1 (6 bases). Trimming left V 7 bases short and J 10 bases short, with 11 bases between. The germline gives CDR1 SEHNR, CDR2 FQNEAQ (reference sequence). CDR3 length equals 11 residues. Written as DNA, the CDR3 is TGTGCCAGCACCGCTACAGGGGAGCAGTTCTTC. Translating it yields CASTATGEQFF.

J is TRBJ2-2 and V is TRBV11-2; TRBD2 might be the D (6 bases). In germline, CDR1 is SGHAT, CDR2 FQNNGV. Between the trimmed V and J ends, which lost 5 bases and 1 base, there was a span of 17 bases. The CDR3 extends over 17 amino acids. CDR3 sequence (DNA): TGTGCCAGCAGCCCGAGACTAGAAAGAAGGAACACCGGGGAGCTGTTTTTT. Encoded protein: CASSPRLERRNTGELFF.

Worth noting for this clone: The sample carries other DNA sequences with the same CDR3. CDR3 DNA sequence: TGCGCCAGCAGCTTGGAACAGACCACAGATACGCAGTATTTT. Translated: CASSLEQTTDTQYF. V and J are TRBV5-1 and TRBJ2-3; D is unresolved. Trimming stripped 0 bases from V and 2 bases from J, with 7 bases between. The germline gives CDR1 SGHRS, CDR2 YFSETQ. CDR3 length: 14 amino acids.

The chain has TRBV5-4 and TRBJ2-7; D might be TRBD1 (6 bases). Germline V gives CDR1 SGHNT, CDR2 YYREEE (reference sequence). CDR3 length equals 12 residues. Trimming removed 4 bases at V and 7 bases at J, with 12 bases between. CDR3 amino acids: CASSPGVGEQYF. The CDR3 nucleotides are TGTGCCAGCAGCCCAGGGGTGGGGGAGCAGTACTTC. Drawing the rest from reference TRBV5-4 and TRBJ2-7, the complete variable domain is ETGVTQSPTHLIKTRGQQVTLRCSSQSGHNTVSWYQQALGQGPQFIFQYYREEENGRGNFPPRFSGLQFPNYSSELNVNALELDDSALYLCASSPGVGEQYFGPGTRLTVT.

The rearrangement joins TRBV27 to TRBJ2-5; D remains unclear. Between the trimmed V and J ends, which lost 3 bases and 0 bases, there was a span of 14 bases. The CDR3 length is 16 residues. The germline gives CDR1 MNHEY, CDR2 SMNVEV (reference sequence). CDR3 sequence reads: CASSLSSPEYQETQYF. CDR3 coding DNA: TGTGCCAGCAGTTTGTCCTCCCCAGAGTACCAAGAGACCCAGTACTTC.

In regard to this clone: Other DNA variants within this sample encode the same CDR3. Here the CDR3 reads CASSISGTYEQYF. CDR3 coding DNA: TGTGCCAGTAGTATCTCCGGAACCTACGAGCAGTACTTC. V and J are TRBV19 and TRBJ2-7; D not certain. V lost 3 bases and J lost 2, with 8 bases in between. Germline CDR1 is LNHDA and CDR2 is SQIVND (reference sequence). The CDR3 extends over 13 amino acids.

The sample holds one count of this clone. The chain uses TRBV30 and TRBJ2-3; 9 bases map to TRBD2. CDR1 GTSNPN and CDR2 SVGIG come from the germline V gene (reference sequence). Trimming removed 0 bases from V and 2 bases from J; junction bases left unmatched: 9. The CDR3 totals 17 residues. This CDR3 is CAWSVFWREGTTDTQYF. CDR3 in DNA: TGTGCCTGGAGTGTTTTTTGGCGGGAGGGCACCACAGATACGCAGTATTTT.

The sample holds one count of this clone. For the CDR3, the DNA is TGTGCCAGCAGCTCCTGGACTAGCGGCCCCACAGATACGCAGTATTTT. It specifies CASSSWTSGPTDTQYF. The chain couples TRBV7-9 to TRBJ2-3; 10 bases are a match to TRBD2. The CDR3 is 16 amino acids. In germline, CDR1 is SEHNR, CDR2 FQNEAQ (reference sequence). The V gene end was trimmed by 4 bases and the J gene end by 2 bases; junction bases not matched to a gene: 6.

J is TRBJ2-1 and V is TRBV11-3; 9 nucleotides agree with TRBD1. This CDR3 has 14 residues. The V gene end was trimmed by 5 bases and the J gene end by 6 bases; junction bases not matched to a gene: 5. Germline CDR1 SGHNT, CDR2 YENEEA. The CDR3 region has the DNA TGTGCCAGCAGCGCGAGACAGGGGGTCAATGAGCAGTTCTTC. Protein: CASSARQGVNEQFF.

This chain links TRBV7-2 with TRBJ2-4; tentatively, D is TRBD1 or TRBD2 (5 bases each). This CDR3 region has 16 residues. The germline V and J ends were trimmed by 5 bases and 8 bases, with 22 bases remaining between them. The germline gives CDR1 SGHTA, CDR2 FQGNSA. The CDR3 is CASSQASGLGVDIQYF. CDR3 in DNA: TGTGCCAGCAGCCAGGCGTCCGGACTGGGGGTAGACATTCAGTACTTC.

The rearrangement joins TRBV5-6 to TRBJ2-3; the match to TRBD2 covers 8 bases. Losses at the gene ends were 2 bases for V and 4 bases for J; bases not matched to a gene: 6. CDR3 length: 15 amino acids. Looked up from germline, CDR1 is SGHDT and CDR2 is YYEEEE. The CDR3 spells CASSFSTGGPDTQYF. The CDR3 nucleotides read TGTGCCAGCAGCTTTTCGACGGGGGGGCCAGATACGCAGTATTTT.

The chain recombines TRBV11-2 with TRBJ2-3, with D unclear. Germline V gene sequence: CDR1 SGHAT, CDR2 FQNNGV. V was clipped by 5 bases and J by 6 bases, with 12 bases between them. The CDR3 length is 13 residues. CDR3 region: CASSTTPADTQYF. The CDR3 DNA sequence: TGTGCCAGCAGCACCACACCCGCTGATACGCAGTATTTT.

This clone was found once. This chain joins TRBV5-6 and TRBJ2-2; D could derive from TRBD1 or TRBD2 (5 bases each). Looked up from germline, CDR1 is SGHDT and CDR2 is YYEEEE. V shed 0 bases and J shed 6 bases, with 12 bases lying between them. This CDR3 is 15 amino acids long. CDR3 residues: CASSLDSGTPGELFF. The CDR3 bases are TGTGCCAGCAGCTTGGACTCGGGGACCCCCGGGGAGCTGTTTTTT.

This clone was seen a single time. V gene TRBV15 combines with J gene TRBJ2-7; 10 bases agree with TRBD2. The CDR3 is made up of 15 amino acids. Per the germline V gene, CDR1 is LNHNV and CDR2 is YYDKDF (reference sequence). V was clipped by 8 bases and J by 3 bases; unmatched bases: 10. In nucleotides, the CDR3 is TGTGCCACCCGTCCCAAGAGCGGGAGGGTCTACGAGCAGTACTTC. Translating gives CATRPKSGRVYEQYF.

This rearrangement joins TRBV5-6 to TRBJ2-1; TRBD2 agrees at 8 bases. Trimming cost V 4 bases and J 4 bases; bases outside gene matches: 7. The CDR3 is 15 amino acids. Germline V gene lookup returns CDR1 SGHDT and CDR2 YYEEEE. In DNA, the CDR3 is TGTGCCAGCAGCCCCTCGCCGGGGGGGTACAATGAGCAGTTCTTC. It yields the protein CASSPSPGGYNEQFF.

Remarks on this clone: Its ends do not fully match the called genes, so a read error is possible. This chain joins TRBV12-5 and TRBJ2-7; possibly TRBD1 or TRBD2 for D (5 bases each). Germline V gene lookup returns CDR1 LGHNT and CDR2 FRNRAP. This CDR3 is built from 11 residues. CDR3 protein: CASGFGANGDF. CDR3 nucleotides: TGTGCTAGTGGTTTTGGGGCCAACGGGGACTTC.

A word on this clone: This sample includes further DNA sequences coding for the same CDR3. V is TRBV29-1 and J is TRBJ2-7; TRBD2 agrees at 11 bases. The germline V gene encodes CDR1 SQVTM and CDR2 ANQGSEA. V trimming: 7 bases; J trimming: 2 bases; junction bases outside the gene matches: 4. The CDR3 has 13 residues. CDR3 bases: TGCAGCGCGCTAGCGGGAGGCACCTACGAGCAGTACTTC. This sequence encodes CSALAGGTYEQYF.

J is TRBJ2-5 and V is TRBV6-6, with D possibly being TRBD1 or TRBD2 (5 bases each). The CDR3 is 16 residues long. CDR1 MNHNY and CDR2 SVGAGI come from the germline V gene (reference sequence). V gave up 4 bases and J gave up 7 bases, with 22 bases separating them. CDR3 bases: TGTGCCAGCAGTTCGTTTTCCGGGGACCCCCTGGGGACCCAGTACTTC. The encoded protein is CASSSFSGDPLGTQYF.

J is TRBJ1-4 and V is TRBV7-9; TRBD1 matches 9 bases. The CDR3 totals 16 residues. The germline CDR1 and CDR2 sequences are SEHNR and FQNEAQ (reference sequence). The junction had 20 bases not matched to a gene; V was cut back by 5 bases and J by 16 bases. As DNA, the CDR3 is TGTGCCAGCAGCGACTACGGGACAGGGCAAATCGTGAGTCCGTTTTTT. Protein product: CASSDYGTGQIVSPFF.

CDR3 loop: CASSLMGDRVSYEQYF. The DNA for the CDR3 is TGTGCCAGCAGCTTGATGGGGGACAGGGTTTCCTACGAGCAGTACTTC. The chain carries TRBV5-4 and TRBJ2-7; 9 positions agree with TRBD1. V was clipped by 1 base and J by 1 base; unmatched bases: 6. The CDR3 is made up of 16 amino acids. Germline V gives CDR1 SGHNT, CDR2 YYREEE (reference sequence).

The V and J genes are TRBV7-9 and TRBJ2-2; D is ambiguous. V shed 6 bases and J shed 3 bases, with 5 bases lying between them. CDR3 size: 12 residues. Germline V lookup: CDR1 SEHNR, CDR2 FQNEAQ (reference sequence). CDR3: CASRVDTGELFF. For the CDR3, the DNA is TGTGCCAGCAGGGTCGACACCGGGGAGCTGTTTTTT.

Of note for this clone: Other nucleotide sequences from this sample produce the same CDR3. The CDR3 here is CASSPGQNNEQFF. CDR3 coding DNA: TGTGCCAGCAGCCCCGGGCAGAACAATGAGCAGTTCTTC. The chain carries TRBV7-9 and TRBJ2-1; no clear D. Germline-derived CDR1 and CDR2 are SEHNR and FQNEAQ (reference sequence). This CDR3 contains 13 residues. The V gene lost 5 bases and the J gene lost 5 bases, with 10 bases spanning the gap.

This rearrangement joins TRBV28 to TRBJ2-7, with 9 bases that match TRBD2. V was clipped by 4 bases and J by 2 bases; unmatched bases: 9. Germline CDR1 reads MDHEN; CDR2 reads SYDVKM. The CDR3 contains 16 residues. The CDR3 loop is CASSSIKVAGAYEQYF. CDR3 coding DNA: TGTGCCAGCAGTTCAATAAAAGTAGCGGGGGCCTACGAGCAGTACTTC.

Note on this clone: This sample also contains other DNA sequences that code for the same CDR3. The chain joins TRBV9 to TRBJ2-7; D is ambiguous. Germline lookup yields CDR1 SGDLS and CDR2 YYNGEE. The CDR3 is 14 residues long. V was trimmed by 2 bases and J by 2 bases, leaving 11 bases between them. The CDR3 DNA sequence: TGTGCCAGCAGCGTCGAGGCAGGAGCCTACGAGCAGTACTTC. This encodes CASSVEAGAYEQYF.

The rearrangement uses TRBV27 and TRBJ2-2, with 11 bases aligning to TRBD2. With V trimmed by 5 bases and J by 6 bases, 8 bases remained unmatched. CDR3 length: 16 amino acids. Germline V gene lookup returns CDR1 MNHEY and CDR2 SMNVEV (reference sequence). In DNA, the CDR3 is TGTGCCAGCAGTCTCGGACTAGCGGGCAGCTCCGGGGAGCTGTTTTTT. Residues: CASSLGLAGSSGELFF.

The chain uses TRBV5-1 and TRBJ2-1; D uncertain. CDR1 SGHRS and CDR2 YFSETQ come from the germline V gene. V lost 0 bases and J 8 bases, leaving 18 bases between the germline ends. The CDR3 totals 16 residues. CDR3 sequence (DNA): TGCGCCAGCAGCTTGGACCGACTCCCCCCAGACCATGAGCAGTTCTTC. This sequence encodes CASSLDRLPPDHEQFF.